Following are 14 T cell receptor beta chains from one sample sequenced in a study of blood T cell repertoires in COVID-19. The data were produced by immunoSEQ multiplex PCR, yet TCRdb's version contains in-frame clones alone and is incomplete. Of approximately 93,000 clones in the sample, 88% were seen once. Sequencing used peripheral blood. The receptors were sampled from a man over 45 with COVID-19, enrolled during active disease.

A single count supports this clone. The chain combines TRBV30 with TRBJ1-1; D not resolved. Germline V gives CDR1 GTSNPN, CDR2 SVGIG (reference sequence). V was cut by 2 bases and J by 0 bases, with 7 bases left in between. The CDR3 is made up of 13 amino acids. The CDR3 coding sequence is TGTGCCTGGAGTTTCTCGTTGAACACTGAAGCTTTCTTT. The encoded protein is CAWSFSLNTEAFF. Full variable domain (outside the CDR3, taken from reference TRBV30 and TRBJ1-1): SQTIHQWPATLVQPVGSPLSLECTVEGTSNPNLYWYRQAAGRGLQLLFYSVGIGQISSEVPQNLSASRPQDRQFILSSKKLLLSDSGFYLCAWSFSLNTEAFFGQGTRLTVV.

The chain couples TRBV6-2 or TRBV6-3 to TRBJ1-5; a possible D gene is TRBD1 (5 bases). V lost 5 bases, J lost 6 bases, and 17 bases lay in between. CDR1 and CDR2 (germline): MNHEY, SVGEGT. The CDR3 consists of 15 residues. CDR3 sequence reads: CASSPPATAIQPQHF. The CDR3 DNA follows: TGTGCCAGCAGTCCACCTGCGACAGCAATTCAGCCCCAGCATTTT.

This clone was picked up a small number of times. The CDR3 is CASSEGHGGGNTIYF. In DNA, the CDR3 is TGTGCCAGCAGTGAAGGCCACGGTGGTGGAAACACCATATATTTT. The chain recombines TRBV6-1 with TRBJ1-3; D ambiguous. Germline lookup yields CDR1 MNHNS and CDR2 SASEGT. Trimming shortened V by 1 base and J by 3 bases, and 10 bases separated the two germline ends. The CDR3 extends over 15 amino acids.

This clone has only one observation. V usage is TRBV7-6 and J usage is TRBJ1-6; possibly TRBD1 for D (6 bases). The length of the CDR3 is 15 residues. Trimming took 1 base from V and 7 from J, leaving 11 bases between them. CDR1 and CDR2 (germline): SGHVS, FNYEAQ. The CDR3 nucleotides are TGTGCCAGCAGCTTAGAGGCAGGGGAGAATTCACCCCTCCACTTT. Its protein is CASSLEAGENSPLHF.

The genes are TRBV4-1 and TRBJ1-6, with TRBD1 matching 7 bases. The junction had 8 bases not matched to a gene; V was cut back by 4 bases and J by 8 bases. Germline V lookup: CDR1 MGHRA, CDR2 YSYEKL. The CDR3 totals 15 residues. As DNA, the CDR3 is TGCGCCAGCAGCCTACGGACAGGAGGGGATTCACCCCTCCACTTT. This encodes CASSLRTGGDSPLHF.

In nucleotides, the CDR3 is TGTGCCAGCAGTTTACCCGACAGATCCTATGGCTACACCTTC. It encodes CASSLPDRSYGYTF. The chain links TRBV28 to TRBJ1-2; a possible D gene is TRBD1 (5 bases). The V end lost 2 bases, the J end lost 4 bases, and 11 bases lay between the germline ends. CDR1 is MDHEN and CDR2 is SYDVKM in the germline V gene. This CDR3 contains 14 residues.

The V and J genes are TRBV21-1 and TRBJ1-5; TRBD1, the table's D call, was not compared with the DNA. TRBV21-1 is assigned pseudogene status. CDR3 length equals 15 residues. CDR3 nucleotide sequence: TGTGCCAGCAGCAAAGAAGACAGGCCGAATCAGCCCCAGCATTTT. Translation: CASSKEDRPNQPQHF.

This clone was counted once. The genes are TRBV2 and TRBJ2-3, with D perhaps TRBD1 (6 bases). This CDR3 comprises 15 residues. V was pared by 2 bases and J by 3 bases, with 12 bases between. Germline CDR1 SNHLY, CDR2 FYNNEI. This CDR3 is CASSEQGIGTDTQYF. CDR3 nucleotide sequence: TGTGCCAGCAGTGAACAGGGGATTGGGACAGATACGCAGTATTTT.

V usage is TRBV4-1 and J usage is TRBJ1-6; D perhaps matches TRBD1 (5 bases). CDR1 is MGHRA, CDR2 YSYEKL, per germline. This CDR3 has 15 amino acids. Trimming pared 0 bases from V and 10 bases from J, leaving 13 bases between. The CDR3 loop is CASSQDQGVESPLHF. CDR3 coding DNA: TGCGCCAGCAGCCAAGATCAGGGCGTTGAGTCACCCCTCCACTTT.

The chain is built from TRBV27 and TRBJ2-2, with 7 bases lining up with TRBD2. Trimming at V came to 3 bases and at J to 4 bases, leaving 5 bases not matched to a gene. Germline assignment: CDR1 MNHEY and CDR2 SMNVEV (reference sequence). The CDR3 length is 15 residues. CDR3 residues: CASSLEGEGTGELFF. Written as DNA, the CDR3 is TGTGCCAGCAGTTTGGAAGGGGAGGGCACCGGGGAGCTGTTTTTT.

This clone was seen a few times. V gene TRBV3-1 (or the pseudogene TRBV3-2) combines with J gene TRBJ1-2, with TRBD1 as a possible D gene (5 bases). The CDR3 covers 15 residues. The germline V gene encodes CDR1 LGHDT and CDR2 YNNKEL (reference sequence). V was clipped by 1 base and J by 4 bases, with 13 bases between them. The CDR3 protein is CASSQVEGRGYGYTF. CDR3 DNA: TGTGCCAGCAGCCAAGTTGAGGGGCGGGGCTATGGCTACACCTTC.

The chain carries TRBV7-2 and TRBJ2-6; tentatively, D is TRBD1 (5 bases). CDR3 length equals 18 residues. Germline V CDR1 and CDR2: SGHTA, FQGNSA. V was shortened by 2 bases and J by 0 bases, with 14 bases between the two germline ends. The CDR3 region is CASSLLTGFSSGANVLTF. CDR3 bases: TGTGCCAGCAGCTTACTCACAGGCTTCTCCTCTGGGGCCAACGTCCTGACTTTC.

The rearrangement joins TRBV18 to TRBJ2-5, with 7 bases aligning to TRBD2. Germline loops: CDR1 KGHSH, CDR2 LQKENI. Trimming at V came to 4 bases and at J to 6 bases, leaving 20 bases not matched to a gene. The CDR3 is 18 amino acids. The CDR3 reads CASSLNTIGRGGEKTQYF. In DNA, the CDR3 is TGTGCCAGCTCACTGAATACGATTGGACGGGGAGGGGAGAAGACCCAGTACTTC.

The V gene is TRBV7-2, the J gene TRBJ2-1; 10 bases line up with TRBD2. The V gene end was trimmed by 4 bases and the J gene end by 6 bases; junction bases not matched to a gene: 3. This CDR3 has 14 amino acids. The germline gives CDR1 SGHTA, CDR2 FQGNSA. CDR3 bases: TGTGCCAGCAGCTCCGGACTAGCGGTCAATGAGCAGTTCTTC. Protein sequence: CASSSGLAVNEQFF.